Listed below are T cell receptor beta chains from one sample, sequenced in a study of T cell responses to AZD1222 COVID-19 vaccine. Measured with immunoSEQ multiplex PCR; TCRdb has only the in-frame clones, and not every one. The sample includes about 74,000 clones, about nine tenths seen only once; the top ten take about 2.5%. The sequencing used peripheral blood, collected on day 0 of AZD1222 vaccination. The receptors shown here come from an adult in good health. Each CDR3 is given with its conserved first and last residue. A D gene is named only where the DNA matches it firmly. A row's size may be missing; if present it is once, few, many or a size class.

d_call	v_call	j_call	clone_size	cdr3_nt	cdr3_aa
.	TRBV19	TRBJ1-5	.	TGTGCCAGTAGTATTAGAGTCAGCAGAGAACATCAGCCCCAGCATTTT	CASSIRVSREHQPQHF
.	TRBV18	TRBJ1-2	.	TGTGCCAGCTCACCCCCGGACAGCTCCTATGGCTACACCTTC	CASSPPDSSYGYTF
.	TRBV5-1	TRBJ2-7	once	TGCGCCAGCAGTGAGTACGGGCCTAGCGAGAACTACGAGCAGTACTTC	CASSEYGPSENYEQYF
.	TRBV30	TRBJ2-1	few	TGTGCCTGGAGTGTATCGGGGCCTGACGATGAGCAGTTCTTC	CAWSVSGPDDEQFF
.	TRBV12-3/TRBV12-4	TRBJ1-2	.	TGTGCCAGCAGTTTAAATGGGTATGGCTACACCTTC	CASSLNGYGYTF
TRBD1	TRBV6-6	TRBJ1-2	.	TGTGCCAGCAGTTTCCCACAGGGGCCAGGGGGCTATGGCTACACCTTC	CASSFPQGPGGYGYTF
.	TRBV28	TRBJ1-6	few	TGTGCCAGCAGTCCCCCCAATTCACCCCTCCACTTT	CASSPPNSPLHF
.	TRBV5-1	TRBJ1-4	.	TGCGCCAGCAGCTTGGGGGACAATAATGAAAAACTGTTTTTT	CASSLGDNNEKLFF
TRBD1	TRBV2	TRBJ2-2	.	TGTGCCAGCAGTGACGGGGCAGGGGGACGGGAGCTGTTTTTT	CASSDGAGGRELFF
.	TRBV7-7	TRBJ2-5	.	TGTGCCAGCAGCTTAGCAGGCGCCTTAGGAGAGACCCAGTACTTC	CASSLAGALGETQYF
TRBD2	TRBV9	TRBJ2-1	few	TGTGCCAGCAGCGTAGGACTAGCGGGGCTTCATGAGCAGTTCTTC	CASSVGLAGLHEQFF
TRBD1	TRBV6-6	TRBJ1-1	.	TGTGCCAGCAGTTACTCGACAGGGACCACTGAAGCTTTCTTT	CASSYSTGTTEAFF
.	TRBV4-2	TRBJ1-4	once	TGTGCCAGCAGCCTCTATCAGGGGACGACTAATGAAAAACTGTTTTTT	CASSLYQGTTNEKLFF
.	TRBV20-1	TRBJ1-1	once	TGCAGTGCTAGGGGGTTAGTGAGAGGATTT	CSARGLVRGF
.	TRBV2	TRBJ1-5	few	TGTGCCAGCAGTGTATTTACAGATCAGCCCCAGCATTTT	CASSVFTDQPQHF
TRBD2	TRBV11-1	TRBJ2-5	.	TGTGCCAGCAGCCCCCAGATAGCGGGGCAAGAGACCCAGTACTTC	CASSPQIAGQETQYF
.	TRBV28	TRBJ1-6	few	TGTGCCAGCACGGGTCCTAAAAGCTCCTATAATTCACCCCTCCACTTT	CASTGPKSSYNSPLHF
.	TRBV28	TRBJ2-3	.	TGTGCCAGCAGTTTTCTGAGAGATACGCAGTATTTT	CASSFLRDTQYF